Here is one T cell receptor beta chain with its context. Its specificity is unknown. V was pared by 1 base and J by 6 bases, with 10 bases between. Germline-derived CDR1 and CDR2 are SNHLY and FYNNEI. This CDR3 has 14 residues. TCRdb's copy holds only in-frame clones and misses some; the assay was immunoSEQ multiplex PCR. The table includes approximately 150,000 clones, 86% detected once. This specimen belongs to a study of cytomegalovirus exposure and HLA in healthy donors. Study results and caveats: A few chains linked to CMV were shown in vitro to be specific for CMV antigens.

Sequencing was performed on PBMCs. V gene TRBV2 combines with J gene TRBJ1-5, with D possibly matching TRBD1 (5 bases). The TCR sequence derives from a man younger than 30 in good health and CMV-seropositive. The CDR3 nucleotides read TGTGCCAGCAGTGAAGTTGGGGGGGGTCAGCCCCAGCATTTT. Its protein product is CASSEVGGGQPQHF.